The following is a T cell receptor beta chain sequence with its context. The specificity of this receptor is unknown. Base qualities were left out, and no much larger clone turns up one base away. The germline V gene provides CDR1 SGHVS and CDR2 FQNEAQ. Trimming removed 3 bases from V and 3 bases from J; the gene matches leave 4 bases unexplained. There are 15 amino acids in the CDR3, from cysteine to phenylalanine inclusive. Only the CDR3 part of the read is kept: 45 bases, read in frame from the first base. This sample was included in a study of T cell repertoires in cytomegalovirus infection (dated by TCRdb to the late 2010s). For the wider study: Because public TCR beta signatures pointed to carriage of CMV infection together with the matching HLA type, the HLA type of each donor mattered for the analysis. The investigation overall reported the following: In both this cohort and an independent cohort of 352 donors, the cumulative frequency of public TCR beta family members distinguished carriers of CMV infection plus the relevant HLA type. The ex vivo response was dominated by HLA-C-restricted CMV-specific TCR beta clonotypes, which also provided the single most frequent clonotype in two of eight donors.

Sequencing took place on an Illumina HiSeq 1500. In-frame beta chains were kept once TCRdb had trimmed the public reads at Q25 with fastp and called clones with MiXCR. Each entry merges the rows of one CDR3 protein and shows their most common DNA and genes. This sample holds 250,000 to 350,000 distinct CDR3 sequences; about a quarter were observed only once. The ten largest clones capture approximately 13% of the sample. This clonotype was sampled from a human donor in good health (CMV status not recorded). Some clones in this sample may be carry-over from other donors' samples. The chain is encoded by TRBV7-8 joined to TRBJ1-5, and TRBD1 aligns with 8 junction nucleotides. Sequences were obtained from PBMCs. DNA sequence: TGTGCCAGCAGCTTCGACAGGGGCCTCAATCAGCCCCAGCATTTT. Translated, this gives CASSFDRGLNQPQHF.